These 26 T cell receptor delta chains came from one sample sequenced in a study of γδ T cells in repeated Plasmodium falciparum infection. Bulk repertoires came from Vgamma9/Vdelta2+ or Vdelta2-negative gammadelta T cells flow-sorted from PBMC. TCRdb reran clone calling via CATT on the multiplex PCR reads. The table records 53,000 or so delta-chain clones, more than 1.5% of them present only once. The material sequenced was gamma-delta T cells from blood. The source is a pool of human donors (malaria-infected and uninfected, not separated).

This clone was found many times. TCRdb records a much larger clone's protein for this DNA, with a difference at residue 17 that likely arises from a read error; the protein given is the translation of the DNA. The chain couples TRDV2 to TRDJ1; 7 nucleotides agree with TRDD2. TCRdb does not report a J gene; here it was assigned by matching the DNA to germline references. The CDR3 runs 23 residues. The trim removed 2 bases at V and 0 bases at J, leaving 29 bases unmatched. CDR1 GEAIGNYY and CDR2 EKD come from the germline V gene. The CDR3 sequence is CACDMVGFLPNLPAGAHTDKLIF. The CDR3 DNA is TGTGCCTGTGACATGGTCGGATTCCTCCCAAACCTTCCTGCTGGAGCGCACACCGATAAACTCATCTTT.

This clone was counted many times. A read error likely explains why the TCRdb protein, taken from a much larger clone, differs from this DNA's translation at residue 11; the protein shown is translated from the DNA. The gene calls are TRAV38-2/DV8 and TRDJ1; maybe TRDD3 (6 bases). Trimming cost V 0 bases and J 5 bases, with 29 bases left between them. The CDR3 contains 20 residues. Germline V gives CDR1 TSESDYY, CDR2 QEAYKQQN. CDR3 protein: CAYRSGTAFRAGDRRDKLIF. In DNA, the CDR3 is TGTGCTTATAGGAGCGGCACTGCTTTCCGAGCCGGGGATCGCAGGGATAAACTCATCTTT.

This clone was picked up many times. The protein recorded in TCRdb matches a much larger clone and deviates from this DNA's translation at residue 5, suggesting a read error; the protein here is obtained by translating the DNA. The chain employs TRDV2 and TRDJ1, with a possible D match to TRDD3 (5 bases). Germline V gene lookup returns CDR1 GEAIGNYY and CDR2 EKD. The germline V and J ends were trimmed by 3 bases and 0 bases, with 25 bases remaining between them. This CDR3 has 19 residues. The CDR3 is CACDPVSGGSPSHTDKLIF. The CDR3 nucleotides are TGTGCCTGTGACCCCGTCTCGGGGGGGTCCCCGAGCCACACCGATAAACTCATCTTT.

This clone has at least ten counts. This DNA translates differently at residue 12 from the TCRdb protein, which is that of a much larger clone; a read error is likely, and the protein shown is the DNA's own translation. V is TRAV38-2/DV8 and J is TRDJ1, with 11 bases matching TRDD3. The J gene, absent from TCRdb, was called here by matching the DNA to germline. With V trimmed by 0 bases and J by 0 bases, 10 bases remained unmatched. The CDR3 loop spans 19 amino acids. Per the germline V gene, CDR1 is TSESDYY and CDR2 is QEAYKQQN. The CDR3 loop is CAYRSGLGDTFPYTDKLIF. Here the CDR3 DNA reads TGTGCTTATAGGAGCGGGCTGGGGGATACCTTTCCGTACACCGATAAACTCATCTTT.

This clone turned up a few times. TCRdb's protein for this DNA is that of a much larger clone and differs from the translation at residue 16, likely a read error; the protein shown is the DNA translation. This chain connects TRDV2 to TRDJ1, with 9 positions matching TRDD3. TCRdb lists no J gene, so it was determined here by aligning the DNA to germline. The CDR3 sequence is 21 residues long. The germline V gene has CDR1 GEAIGNYY and CDR2 EKD. V gave up 3 bases and J gave up 4 bases; unmatched junction bases: 26. The CDR3, as DNA: TGTGCCTGTGACCCGCTGGCCTTCCACACTGGGGATACGGGGTCCATCGATAAACTCATCTTT. This sequence encodes CACDPLAFHTGDTGSIDKLIF.

This clone was seen many times. TCRdb's entry gives the protein of a much larger clone, which mismatches this DNA's translation at residue 13, likely from a read error; the protein reported here is translated from the DNA. The chain uses TRDV2 and TRDJ1, with 10 bases matching TRDD3. The J gene is absent in TCRdb and was assigned here via DNA matching to germline. This CDR3 contains 16 residues. Germline CDR1 reads GEAIGNYY; CDR2 reads EKD. As DNA, the CDR3 is TGTGCCTGTGAGAAGATGGGGGATACCCTGAAGGATAGACTCATCTTT. This encodes CACEKMGDTLKDRLIF.

Only a few counts were recorded for this clone. This likely traces to a read error, being one base from a far larger clone. Distinct nucleotide sequences in the sample also encode this CDR3. V is TRDV1 and J is TRDJ1, with 13 bases lining up with TRDD3. TCRdb lists no J gene, so it was determined here by aligning the DNA to germline. The CDR3 runs to 20 residues. Germline V CDR1 and CDR2: TSWWSYY, QGS. The V segment lost 3 bases and the J segment 3 bases; nucleotides outside the gene matches: 16. CDR3 residues: CALGDAFPYWGIRGADKLIF. DNA for the CDR3: TGTGCTCTTGGGGACGCATTTCCTTACTGGGGGATACGGGGGGCCGATAAACTCATCTTT.

This clone was counted a few times. TCRdb attributes to this sequence the protein of a much larger clone, which differs from the DNA translation at residue 14; a read error is likely, and the protein displayed is translated from the DNA. The J gene is TRDJ1, the V gene TRDV3; 7 positions match TRDD2. V was clipped by 2 bases and J by 0 bases; unmatched bases: 33. The V gene's germline CDR1 is TVYSNPD and CDR2 GDNSRS (reference sequence). The CDR3 covers 23 residues. The CDR3 spells CAFPIPTISAKHRSRMYTDKLIF. In DNA form, the CDR3 reads TGTGCCTTTCCCATTCCTACGATCTCGGCGAAGCATAGATCCCGCATGTACACCGATAAACTCATCTTT.

Notes on this clone: TCRdb's listed protein matches a much larger clone and diverges from this DNA's translation at residue 15, likely through a read error; the protein shown comes from the DNA. The gene calls are TRDV1 and TRDJ1; 10 bases line up with TRDD3. Matching the DNA to germline supplied the J gene, which TCRdb does not give. The CDR3 extends over 20 amino acids. Trimming at V came to 3 bases and at J to 8 bases, leaving 24 bases not matched to a gene. CDR1 is TSWWSYY and CDR2 is QGS in the germline V gene. CDR3 bases: TGTGCTCTTGGGGAGCCCCCCTCCTACGGGCTGGGGGATAGGCACGGAAAACTCATCTTT. It encodes CALGEPPSYGLGDRHGKLIF.

This clone was seen a few times. The protein recorded in TCRdb matches a much larger clone and deviates from this DNA's translation at residue 3, suggesting a read error; the protein here is obtained by translating the DNA. CDR3 nucleotides: TGTGCTCCTGGGGAACTAACCAATATCGTTGGGGGATACCACCCCGATAAACTCATCTTT. Translation gives CAPGELTNIVGGYHPDKLIF. The V and J genes are TRDV1 and TRDJ1, with 10 bases matching TRDD3. TCRdb records no J gene; here it was assigned by comparing the DNA to germline. Per the germline V gene, CDR1 is TSWWSYY and CDR2 is QGS. The CDR3 has 20 amino acids.

This clone appeared many times. A far larger clone is just one base off, so this is likely a read error. This specimen includes other DNA sequences encoding the same CDR3. The chain is built from TRDV1 and TRDJ1, with D possibly matching TRDD3 (6 bases). CDR1 and CDR2 from the germline V gene are TSWWSYY and QGS. This CDR3 contains 21 residues. Trimming removed 5 bases from V and 10 bases from J, with 41 bases in between. CDR3 in amino acids: CALGRFLLGLGMPHQHIGLIF. DNA of the CDR3: TGTGCTCTTGGGAGGTTTCTCTTAGGGTTGGGGATGCCCCATCAGCATATCGGACTCATCTTT.

This clone was observed many times. A far more abundant clone sits one base away, making this likely a read error. Other DNA sequences in this specimen translate into the identical CDR3. The rearrangement links TRDV2 to TRDJ1; the match to TRDD3 covers 12 bases. No J segment appears in TCRdb, so it was assigned here by matching the sequence to germline. Looked up from germline, CDR1 is GEAIGNYY and CDR2 is EKD. After removal of 1 base from V and 0 bases from J, the junction contained 26 bases not matched to a gene. This CDR3 is 24 amino acids long. The CDR3 nucleotides read TGTGCCTGTGACACTCTCCCTGGGGGATACGCGGATGCACAACCCAAATTGTACACCGATAAACTCATCTTT. Its translation is CACDTLPGGYADAQPKLYTDKLIF.

There are a few counts of this clone. TCRdb records a much larger clone's protein for this DNA, with a difference at residue 10 that likely arises from a read error; the protein given is the translation of the DNA. This chain links TRDV3 with TRDJ1, with 10 bases identical to TRDD3. The J gene was missing in TCRdb and was found by matching the end of the DNA to germline. CDR3 size: 15 residues. Per the germline V gene, CDR1 is TVYSNPD and CDR2 is GDNSRS (reference sequence). Trimming cost V 2 bases and J 2 bases; bases outside gene matches: 8. The CDR3 spells CAFRGYWGITDKLIF. As DNA, the CDR3 is TGTGCCTTTCGAGGTTACTGGGGGATTACCGATAAACTCATCTTT.

Of note for this clone: A far larger clone lies a single base away; this is likely a read error. Other DNA sequences in this sample translate to the same CDR3. The gene calls are TRDV1 and TRDJ1; D possibly corresponds to TRDD3 (5 bases). No J gene is reported in TCRdb; it was inferred here by comparing the DNA with germline. This CDR3 region has 14 residues. Per the germline V gene, CDR1 is TSWWSYY and CDR2 is QGS. The CDR3 region has the DNA TGTGCTCTCGGGGACCCTAGTGGCGGAATTAGACTCATCTTT. Translation gives CALGDPSGGIRLIF.

A remark on this clone: The protein held in TCRdb is that of a much larger clone and does not match this DNA's translation at residues 6 and 19, likely because of a read error; the protein shown is translated from the DNA. This sequence joins TRDV1 and TRDJ1, with 8 bases that match TRDD2. CDR1 TSWWSYY and CDR2 QGS come from the germline V gene. This CDR3 is built from 23 residues. As DNA, the CDR3 is TGTGCTCTTGGGGAACCTAATAGGGCCTTCCTAAAACGCGGGGGAGCCCCCTCCGAGAAACTCATCTTT. Its translation: CALGEPNRAFLKRGGAPSEKLIF.

Notes on this clone: A far larger clone is off by one base, so a read error is likely. This CDR3 is also generated by other DNA sequences in the sample. The V gene call is TRDV3, and the J gene call is absent; TRDD3 was called by the table and not checked on the DNA. The CDR3 extends over 21 amino acids. Germline-derived CDR1 and CDR2 are TVYSNPD and GDNSRS (reference sequence). CDR3 nucleotide sequence: TGTGCCTTTAGCTCCCCTTTCATTCCTACGAGGGGATACAGCTACACCGATAAACTCATTTTT. Translated, it gives CAFSSPFIPTRGYSYTDKLIF.

This clone was seen at least ten times. The V and J genes are TRDV1 and TRDJ1; 13 bases map to TRDD3. The CDR3 loop spans 20 amino acids. CDR1 is TSWWSYY and CDR2 is QGS in the germline V gene. V lost 1 base to trimming and J lost 3 bases; unmatched junction nucleotides: 14. Here the CDR3 reads CALGEPYAYYWGIRPDKLIF. CDR3 DNA: TGTGCTCTTGGGGAACCCTACGCCTATTACTGGGGGATACGCCCCGATAAACTCATCTTT.

A word on this clone: TCRdb assigns this DNA the protein of a much larger clone, which departs from its translation at residue 8; this likely reflects a read error, and the protein shown comes from translating the DNA. The chain is built from TRDV2 and TRDJ1, with D perhaps TRDD3 (6 bases). The J gene, missing from TCRdb, was assigned here through DNA to germline matching. V lost 3 bases and J lost 4, with 17 bases in between. The CDR3 is 15 residues long. Germline assignment: CDR1 GEAIGNYY and CDR2 EKD. CDR3 nucleotide sequence: TGTGCCTGTGACCCCCTGGGGATCGGACGCGATAAACTCATCTTT. Translating gives CACDPLGIGRDKLIF.

This clone is medium-sized. The chain is built from TRDV2 and TRDJ1; 11 bases fit TRDD3. The V gene's germline CDR1 is GEAIGNYY and CDR2 EKD. This CDR3 has 19 residues. Trimming removed 0 bases from V and 0 bases from J; junction bases left unmatched: 11. The CDR3 DNA is TGTGCCTGTGACACCGTAGGTGGGGGATACGTGGGGTACACCGATAAACTCATCTTT. It specifies CACDTVGGGYVGYTDKLIF.

This clone has just a few counts. The translation of this DNA and the TCRdb protein of a much larger clone differ at residue 3, probably owing to a read error; the protein shown here is translated from the DNA. The V call is TRDV2, the J call TRDJ1, with 10 bases lining up with TRDD3. TCRdb leaves out the J gene; it was filled in here by matching the DNA to germline. This CDR3 has 17 residues. The J segment lost 1 base and the V segment lost 8 bases, leaving 15 bases of the junction unmatched. Germline V lookup: CDR1 GEAIGNYY, CDR2 EKD. The CDR3 loop is CAYGIGGIRWCTDKLIF. The CDR3 bases are TGTGCCTATGGGATAGGGGGGATACGTTGGTGCACCGATAAACTCATCTTT.

In regard to this clone: Relative to the germline gene, one junction end is altered; a read error may explain this. V gene TRDV3 combines with J gene TRDJ1, with 10 bases aligning to TRDD3. This CDR3 has 22 amino acids. The germline V gene encodes CDR1 TVYSNPD and CDR2 GDNSRS (reference sequence). The CDR3 spells CSAWGSTRRYWGIPSNTDKLIF. Here the CDR3 DNA reads TGCAGTGCCTGGGGGTCGACGAGGAGGTACTGGGGGATCCCCTCCAACACCGATAAACTCATCTTT.

This clone was counted a few times. It is likely a read error: a sequence one base away is far more abundant. This same CDR3 is encoded by further DNA sequences in the sample. The chain couples TRDV1 to TRDJ1, with 13 bases identical to TRDD3. Since TCRdb gives no J gene, matching the DNA to germline was used here to assign it. The CDR3 covers 26 residues. CDR1 TSWWSYY and CDR2 QGS come from the germline V gene. In DNA, the CDR3 is TGTGCTCTCGGGGCGCCTCGCCTTCTTTTCTATATTACTGGGGGATACGAGTTAAGTAGCACCGATAAACTCATCTTT. Protein product: CALGAPRLLFYITGGYELSSTDKLIF.

Concerning this clone: A read error likely explains why the TCRdb protein, taken from a much larger clone, differs from this DNA's translation at residue 7; the protein shown is translated from the DNA. The chain is built from TRDV1 and TRDJ1; TRDD3 matches 12 bases. Here the J gene came from matching the DNA to germline, since TCRdb omits it. V was pared by 5 bases and J by 3 bases, with 16 bases of the junction left unmatched. Germline values: CDR1 TSWWSYY, CDR2 QGS. This CDR3 is built from 19 residues. CDR3 in DNA: TGTGCTCTTGGGAAACCTTCCCTACTGGGGGATACAGGGGCCGATAAACTCATCTTT. Its translation: CALGKPSLLGDTGADKLIF.

To note about this clone: The protein that TCRdb holds for this DNA derives from a much larger clone and differs from the translated DNA at residue 16, which likely indicates a read error; the protein shown here is translated from the DNA. The chain carries TRDV1 and TRDJ1, with 11 bases aligning to TRDD3. Because TCRdb records no J gene, it was assigned here through a match of the DNA to germline. V lost 2 bases and J lost 6; bases outside the gene matches: 20. Germline-derived CDR1 and CDR2 are TSWWSYY and QGS. The CDR3 loop spans 20 amino acids. CDR3 region: CALGESSYVWGIPGGNKLIF. CDR3 coding DNA: TGTGCTCTTGGGGAATCCTCCTACGTCTGGGGGATACCGGGAGGCAATAAACTCATCTTT.

This clone was seen only a few times. TCRdb pairs this DNA with a much larger clone's protein that differs at residue 13, likely a read error; the protein shown was translated from the DNA. The V call is TRDV3, the J call TRDJ1, with TRDD2 matching 9 bases. TCRdb is silent on the J gene; assignment here came from matching the DNA to germline. The germline CDR1 and CDR2 sequences are TVYSNPD and GDNSRS (reference sequence). The length of the CDR3 is 20 residues. After removal of 4 bases from V and 0 bases from J, the junction contained 24 bases not matched to a gene. The CDR3 DNA follows: TGTGCCTCTAGCCCTTCCTACGATACGTTTACTGGGAGATACACCGATAAACTCATCTTT. Its translation: CASSPSYDTFTGRYTDKLIF.

The table lists this clone with many counts. A far larger clone is off by one base, so a read error is likely. The sample contains more than one DNA sequence encoding this CDR3. The chain combines TRDV1 with TRDJ1, with 11 bases identical to TRDD3. After removal of 0 bases from V and 4 bases from J, the junction contained 19 bases not matched to a gene. CDR3 size: 21 residues. Per the germline V gene, CDR1 is TSWWSYY and CDR2 is QGS. The CDR3 sequence: CALGELGLPTWGIRGVDKLIF. The CDR3 coding sequence is TGTGCTCTTGGGGAACTAGGACTCCCTACATGGGGGATACGAGGGGTCGATAAACTCATCTTT.